Each of the 14 T cell receptor beta chains below was sequenced from the same sample in a study of cytomegalovirus exposure and HLA in healthy donors. 60 Vbeta and 13 Jbeta primers were used in PCR. Assay: immunoSEQ multiplex PCR; the TCRdb copy retains only in-frame clones and omits some. The table lists 120,000 or so clones, 15% of them singletons. Sequenced material: PBMCs. The source is a woman under 30 in good health and CMV-seronegative.

This chain links TRBV7-9 with TRBJ2-7; 12 bases agree with TRBD2. Germline CDR1 and CDR2: SEHNR and FQNEAQ (reference sequence). CDR3 length equals 16 residues. V lost 0 bases to trimming and J lost 5 bases; unmatched junction nucleotides: 5. The CDR3 protein is CASSLALAGGGHEQYF. The CDR3 DNA reads TGTGCCAGCAGCTTAGCCCTAGCGGGGGGGGGCCACGAGCAGTACTTC.

This chain links TRBV9 with TRBJ2-5; TRBD1 aligns across 9 bases. CDR1 and CDR2 (germline): SGDLS, YYNGEE. This CDR3 has 14 amino acids. With V trimmed by 2 bases and J by 3 bases, 2 bases remained unmatched. Here the CDR3 DNA reads TGTGCCAGCAGCGTTACAGGGGGCAAAGAGACCCAGTACTTC. It codes for CASSVTGGKETQYF.

This clone was detected many times. The gene calls are TRBV30 and TRBJ2-6; a weak D match, TRBD2 (5 bases). CDR1 is GTSNPN, CDR2 SVGIG, per germline (reference sequence). The CDR3 is 16 residues long. V was clipped by 1 base and J by 0 bases, with 10 bases between them. The CDR3 DNA sequence: TGTGCCTGGAGTGGAGGGCATTTCTCTGGGGCCAACGTCCTGACTTTC. Its translation: CAWSGGHFSGANVLTF.

This clone appeared a few times. CDR3 amino acids: CASSGTGNGYTF. As DNA, the CDR3 is TGTGCCAGCTCCGGGACAGGAAATGGCTACACCTTC. This chain connects TRBV2 to TRBJ1-2, with 8 bases aligning to TRBD1. CDR3 size: 12 residues. V shed 8 bases, J shed 6 bases, and the junction held 5 bases outside the gene matches. Germline CDR1 reads SNHLY; CDR2 reads FYNNEI.

J is TRBJ1-1 and V is TRBV11-2; a possible D gene is TRBD1 (6 bases). Trimming removed 5 bases from V and 3 bases from J, with 10 bases in between. The CDR3 sequence is 13 residues long. Germline CDR1 SGHAT, CDR2 FQNNGV. CDR3 sequence: CASSPRGHTEAFF. For the CDR3, the DNA is TGTGCCAGCAGCCCCAGGGGACACACTGAAGCTTTCTTT. Supplemented by reference TRBV11-2 and TRBJ1-1, the full variable domain reads EAGVAQSPRYKIIEKRQSVAFWCNPISGHATLYWYQQILGQGPKLLIQFQNNGVVDDSQLPKDRFSAERLKGVDSTLKIQPAKLEDSAVYLCASSPRGHTEAFFGQGTRLTVV.

This sequence joins TRBV5-6 and TRBJ2-4, with D possibly being TRBD1 (6 bases). CDR3 length: 15 amino acids. In germline, CDR1 is SGHDT, CDR2 YYEEEE. Trimming took 5 bases from V and 6 from J, leaving 18 bases between them. As DNA, the CDR3 is TGTGCCAGCAGTTACCCTGGGCAGGGGATAAACATTCAGTACTTC. Protein sequence: CASSYPGQGINIQYF.

This chain joins TRBV13 and TRBJ1-3; D ambiguous. Looked up from germline, CDR1 is PRHDT and CDR2 is FYEKMQ (reference sequence). The CDR3 loop spans 16 amino acids. V lost 0 bases, J lost 0 bases, and 9 bases lay in between. CDR3 loop: CASSLGGQVSGNTIYF. CDR3 DNA sequence: TGTGCCAGCAGCTTAGGGGGCCAGGTCTCTGGAAACACCATATATTTT.

In its sample, this clone was seen a few times. The chain recombines TRBV7-2 with TRBJ2-2, with 7 bases identical to TRBD2. Germline CDR1 is SGHTA and CDR2 is FQGNSA. This CDR3 spans 16 amino acids. V lost 1 base to trimming and J lost 1 base; unmatched junction nucleotides: 3. The CDR3 DNA is TGTGCCAGCAGCTTAGTTCCTAGCGGGAACACCGGGGAGCTGTTTTTT. Translated: CASSLVPSGNTGELFF. The entire variable domain, with the rest obtained from reference TRBV7-2 and TRBJ2-2, is as follows: GAGVSQSPSNKVTEKGKDVELRCDPISGHTALYWYRQSLGQGLEFLIYFQGNSAPDKSGLPSDRFSAERTGGSVSTLTIQRTQQEDSAVYLCASSLVPSGNTGELFFGEGSRLTVL.

The chain carries TRBV27 and TRBJ2-7; 9 nucleotides align to TRBD1. Germline V gene data show CDR1 as MNHEY and CDR2 as SMNVEV (reference sequence). This CDR3 is 16 amino acids long. The trim removed 7 bases at V and 2 bases at J, leaving 12 bases unmatched. This CDR3 reads CASIPTGTGSTYEQYF. The DNA of the CDR3 is TGTGCCAGCATCCCAACGGGGACAGGGAGTACCTACGAGCAGTACTTC.

This clone was seen only a few times. The chain joins TRBV7-8 to TRBJ1-3, with TRBD1 matching 7 bases. V dropped 5 bases and J dropped 3; count of bases not matched to a gene: 10. Looked up from germline, CDR1 is SGHVS and CDR2 is FQNEAQ. The CDR3 covers 16 residues. CDR3: CASSPFRQGVGNTIYF. CDR3 in DNA: TGTGCCAGCAGCCCATTTCGACAGGGAGTTGGAAACACCATATATTTT.

The rearrangement uses TRBV4-1 and TRBJ1-6, with TRBD1 matching over 7 bases. The trim removed 5 bases at V and 7 bases at J, leaving 11 bases unmatched. This CDR3 has 16 amino acids. Germline V gene sequence: CDR1 MGHRA, CDR2 YSYEKL. DNA for the CDR3: TGCGCCAGCAGCTTCGTCCGGGACAGCCGGAATTCACCCCTCCACTTT. This gives the protein CASSFVRDSRNSPLHF.

V usage is TRBV6-1 and J usage is TRBJ1-3, with D hard to call. The germline V and J ends were trimmed by 6 bases and 0 bases, with 12 bases remaining between them. The CDR3 is 15 residues long. CDR1 and CDR2 (germline): MNHNS, SASEGT. In nucleotides, the CDR3 is TGTGCCAGCAGGACGGGAGGGAGCTCTGGAAACACCATATATTTT. Its translation is CASRTGGSSGNTIYF.

This sequence joins TRBV20-1 and TRBJ2-5, with D perhaps TRBD1 (5 bases). The CDR3 contains 10 residues. Trimming took off 6 bases at V and 7 bases at J, with 9 bases between the two ends. Germline CDR1 DFQATT, CDR2 SNEGSKA (reference sequence). The CDR3 sequence is CSAQGGTQYF. CDR3 sequence (DNA): TGCAGTGCCCAGGGCGGGACCCAGTACTTC.

Concerning this clone: Other DNA sequences from this sample encode an identical CDR3 as well. This sequence joins TRBV10-3 and TRBJ2-1; 12 nucleotides match TRBD2. CDR1 and CDR2 (germline): ENHRY, SYGVKD. Unmatched junction bases numbered 2, after V lost 6 bases and J lost 5 bases. The CDR3 contains 14 residues. CDR3 residues: CAISRTSGDNEQFF. In DNA form, the CDR3 reads TGTGCCATCAGCAGGACTAGCGGGGACAATGAGCAGTTCTTC.